This T cell receptor beta chain was captured by sequencing in a study of T cell changes during pregnancy in multiple sclerosis. This CDR3 is 14 amino acids long. CDR1 MGHRA and CDR2 YSYEKL come from the germline V gene. With 1 base clipped from V and 11 bases from J, the junction kept 8 bases outside the gene matches. Sequenced by immunoSEQ multiplex PCR; TCRdb stores in-frame clones only, minus some. The table records about 93,000 clones, approximately 90% of them present only once. The receptor comes from a female donor with multiple sclerosis, enrolled in a pregnancy study. The sequences come from peripheral blood, collected before pregnancy. V gene TRBV4-1 combines with J gene TRBJ1-1; 9 bases fit TRBD1. The CDR3 loop is CASSQGGPDRGAFF. As DNA, the CDR3 is TGCGCCAGCAGCCAAGGGGGGCCTGACAGGGGGGCTTTCTTT.